Listed below are T cell receptor beta chains from one sample, sequenced in a study of immune evolution from preneoplasia to lung adenocarcinoma. The table came from immunoSEQ multiplex PCR; TCRdb's copy has only in-frame clones and leaves some out. The repertoire consists of 6,000 to 7,000 clones, with approximately 88% occurring once and the leading ten covering 3.1%. The sample taken for sequencing was FFPE lung adenocarcinoma in situ tissue. These receptors were taken from a donor older than 65 with lung adenocarcinoma. Both conserved end residues are part of each CDR3. The D gene is left open where the match is weak. Part of the rows lack a size; the others show once, few, many or a class for expanded clones.

>TRBV6-8|NA|TRBJ2-2|NA
CASSYGFLVTGELFF
TGTGCCAGCAGTTACGGGTTTTTAGTCACCGGGGAGCTGTTTTTT
>TRBV20-1|NA|TRBJ2-5|NA
CSAGEETQYF
TGCAGTGCCGGGGAAGAGACCCAGTACTTC
>TRBV19|NA|TRBJ2-4|TRBD2
CASSIYGTSGANIQYF
TGTGCCAGTAGTATTTACGGGACTAGCGGGGCGAACATTCAGTACTTC
>TRBV2|NA|TRBJ2-2|NA
CASRKQGNTGELFF
TGTGCCAGCAGGAAACAGGGCAACACCGGGGAGCTGTTTTTT
>TRBV7-3|few|TRBJ2-2|NA
CASSIENTGELFF
TGTGCCAGCAGTATAGAGAACACCGGGGAGCTGTTTTTT
>TRBV19|NA|TRBJ2-4|NA
CASSPDRGVGKNIQYF
TGTGCCAGTAGTCCAGACCGAGGGGTTGGCAAAAACATTCAGTACTTC
>TRBV30|NA|TRBJ2-5|TRBD2
CAWSDPASGQETQYF
TGTGCCTGGAGTGACCCAGCTAGCGGCCAAGAGACCCAGTACTTC
>TRBV4-1|few|TRBJ1-5|NA
CASSQVGANQPQHF
TGCGCCAGCAGCCAAGTGGGGGCCAATCAGCCCCAGCATTTT
>TRBV6-1|NA|TRBJ1-5|NA
CASRFEVSAVQPQHF
TGTGCCAGCCGGTTCGAGGTATCAGCCGTTCAGCCCCAGCATTTT
>TRBV6-5|NA|TRBJ2-7|TRBD1
CASSPGQGRVDEQYF
TGTGCCAGCAGTCCCGGACAGGGACGTGTCGACGAGCAGTACTTC
>TRBV15|NA|TRBJ2-3|TRBD1
CATSRDQGAGTDTQYF
TGTGCCACCAGCAGAGATCAGGGGGCAGGGACAGATACGCAGTATTTT
>TRBV7-2|NA|TRBJ1-4|TRBD1
CASSSTGGFNKLFF
TGTGCCAGCAGCTCGACAGGGGGTTTCAATAAACTGTTTTTT
>TRBV7-2|NA|TRBJ2-3|TRBD2
CASSLVQLAGGIADTQYF
TGTGCCAGCAGCTTAGTCCAACTAGCGGGAGGTATCGCAGATACGCAGTATTTT
>TRBV4-1|NA|TRBJ2-1|NA
CASSQDLQGTYNEQFF
TGCGCCAGCAGCCAAGATCTTCAGGGAACCTACAATGAGCAGTTCTTC
>TRBV5-1|few|TRBJ2-3|NA
CASSLEGRGPDTQYF
TGCGCCAGCAGCTTGGAAGGGAGGGGGCCAGATACGCAGTATTTT
>TRBV18|NA|TRBJ1-1|NA
CASSLDGNTEAFF
TGTGCCAGCTCACTTGACGGGAACACTGAAGCTTTCTTT
>TRBV6-1|NA|TRBJ1-1|NA
CASSASGTPWETEAFF
TGTGCCAGCAGTGCTTCCGGGACACCATGGGAGACTGAAGCTTTCTTT
>TRBV10-3|NA|TRBJ1-1|NA
CAISETRNTEAFF
TGTGCCATCAGTGAGACAAGGAACACTGAAGCTTTCTTT
>TRBV5-1|NA|TRBJ1-3|NA
CASSFPGEGGNTIYF
TGCGCCAGCAGCTTTCCCGGGGAAGGCGGAAACACCATATATTTT
>TRBV12-5|NA|TRBJ2-2|TRBD2
CASGGELAGGSGELFF
TGTGCTAGTGGGGGCGAACTAGCGGGAGGGTCCGGGGAGCTGTTTTTT
>TRBV19|NA|TRBJ1-3|NA
CASSLDGYTIYF
TGTGCCAGTAGCCTAGACGGTTACACCATATATTTT
>TRBV7-8|few|TRBJ1-4|NA
CASSLVSGNSEKLFF
TGTGCCAGCAGCTTAGTTTCAGGGAATAGTGAAAAACTGTTTTTT
>TRBV2|NA|TRBJ2-3|TRBD1
CASKQPGGADTQYF
TGTGCCAGCAAACAGCCAGGGGGAGCAGATACGCAGTATTTT
>TRBV19|few|TRBJ1-1|NA
CASSTGLFTEAFF
TGTGCCAGTAGTACAGGGTTGTTCACTGAAGCTTTCTTT
>TRBV7-9|large|TRBJ2-7|TRBD2
CASSEGLAAYEQYF
TGTGCCAGCAGCGAGGGACTAGCGGCCTACGAGCAGTACTTC
>TRBV4-1|NA|TRBJ2-7|TRBD2
CASSQGPSGMRSYEQYF
TGCGCCAGCAGCCAAGGTCCTAGCGGGATGAGGTCCTACGAGCAGTACTTC
>TRBV4-1|NA|TRBJ1-3|TRBD1
CASSQRTGGSLIYF
TGCGCCAGCAGCCAACGGACAGGGGGCTCACTCATATATTTT
>TRBV4-1|NA|TRBJ2-7|NA
CASSQVTGISYEQYF
TGCGCCAGCAGCCAAGTGACTGGGATCTCCTACGAGCAGTACTTC
>TRBV6-6|few|TRBJ1-5|TRBD1
CASTPPGGGQPQHF
TGTGCCAGCACCCCCCCAGGGGGCGGCCAGCCCCAGCATTTT
>TRBV21-1|few|TRBJ2-2|NA
CASSKEGTGSGELFF
TGTGCCAGCAGCAAAGAGGGGACAGGGTCCGGGGAGCTGTTTTTT